Presented here are 20 T cell receptor beta chains from one specimen sequenced in a study of blood T cell repertoires in COVID-19. Assay used: immunoSEQ multiplex PCR; TCRdb lists only in-frame clones, some missing. The sample records approximately 260,000 clones, approximately 85% being singletons. The material sequenced was PBMCs or T cells enriched from blood (not recorded which). These receptors all stem from a woman between 50 and 59 years old who had been exposed to COVID-19.

The J gene is TRBJ1-2, the V gene TRBV6-6; 10 bases align to TRBD1. The V gene's germline CDR1 is MNHNY and CDR2 SVGAGI (reference sequence). With 6 bases clipped from V and 4 bases from J, the junction kept 14 bases outside the gene matches. This CDR3 contains 17 residues. CDR3 nucleotides: TGTGCCAGCAGCCGAAACCCGGGACAGGGGCACCGCTATGGCTACACCTTC. Its translation is CASSRNPGQGHRYGYTF.

This chain joins TRBV6-5 and TRBJ1-5; 10 positions agree with TRBD1. V dropped 6 bases and J dropped 1; count of bases not matched to a gene: 3. There are 15 residues in the CDR3. Looked up from germline, CDR1 is MNHEY and CDR2 is SVGAGI. In DNA form, the CDR3 reads TGTGCCAGCAGAGACAGGGGGCTAAGCAATCAGCCCCAGCATTTT. Translation: CASRDRGLSNQPQHF.

This clone was found a few times. The chain joins TRBV11-2 to TRBJ2-7; D is possibly TRBD1 (5 bases). Trimming left V 5 bases short and J 0 bases short, with 14 bases between. The CDR3 runs 15 residues. Germline CDR1 reads SGHAT; CDR2 reads FQNNGV. This CDR3 is CASSPTPGSSYEQYF. The DNA of the CDR3 is TGTGCCAGCAGCCCTACCCCAGGGTCCTCCTACGAGCAGTACTTC.

The gene calls are TRBV19 and TRBJ1-2, with D unclear. Germline-derived CDR1 and CDR2 are LNHDA and SQIVND (reference sequence). Between the trimmed V and J ends, which lost 6 bases and 4 bases, there was a span of 21 bases. The CDR3 totals 16 residues. In nucleotides, the CDR3 is TGTGCCAGTAGCCGGGCGCGGGAGGCGGGTCTCTATGGCTACACCTTC. Amino acid sequence: CASSRAREAGLYGYTF.

The chain employs TRBV11-2 and TRBJ2-5; perhaps TRBD2 as D (7 bases). CDR1 is SGHAT, CDR2 FQNNGV, per germline. V was pared by 6 bases and J by 5 bases, with 16 bases between. The CDR3 sequence is 14 residues long. CDR3 loop: CASSSKGGRETQYF. The DNA for the CDR3 is TGTGCCAGCAGTTCCAAGGGGGGGAGGGAGACCCAGTACTTC. The full variable domain, in which reference TRBV11-2 and TRBJ2-5 provide the parts outside the CDR3, is EAGVAQSPRYKIIEKRQSVAFWCNPISGHATLYWYQQILGQGPKLLIQFQNNGVVDDSQLPKDRFSAERLKGVDSTLKIQPAKLEDSAVYLCASSSKGGRETQYFGPGTRLLVL.

A few counts support this clone. The genes are TRBV2 and TRBJ1-1; perhaps TRBD1 as D (5 bases). Trimming took off 3 bases at V and 1 base at J, with 12 bases between the two ends. Germline V gene data show CDR1 as SNHLY and CDR2 as FYNNEI. CDR3 length equals 15 residues. The CDR3 DNA reads TGTGCCAGCAGTGATCCCAGGGAGGAGAACACTGAAGCTTTCTTT. Its translation is CASSDPREENTEAFF. Full variable domain (missing parts from reference TRBV2 and TRBJ1-1): EPEVTQTPSHQVTQMGQEVILRCVPISNHLYFYWYRQILGQKVEFLVSFYNNEISEKSEIFDDQFSVERPDGSNFTLKIRSTKLEDSAMYFCASSDPREENTEAFFGQGTRLTVV.

The chain has TRBV18 and TRBJ2-2; the match to TRBD1 covers 9 bases. Unmatched junction bases numbered 6, after V lost 3 bases and J lost 7 bases. This CDR3 has 15 amino acids. From germline, CDR1 is KGHSH and CDR2 LQKENI. This chain's CDR3 is CASSPAGTGIGELFF. The DNA for the CDR3 is TGTGCCAGCTCACCGGCTGGGACAGGGATCGGGGAGCTGTTTTTT.

This clone was found a few times. This sequence joins TRBV11-2 and TRBJ2-3, with 8 bases aligning to TRBD2. This CDR3 has 16 amino acids. CDR1 is SGHAT, CDR2 FQNNGV, per germline. V lost 3 bases to trimming and J lost 2 bases; unmatched junction nucleotides: 7. CDR3 residues: CASSFGSGGYTDTQYF. CDR3 DNA: TGTGCCAGCAGCTTCGGCAGCGGGGGTTACACAGATACGCAGTATTTT.

The chain carries TRBV28 and TRBJ1-1; possible D gene TRBD1, 6 bases. The V and J ends lost 2 bases and 8 bases respectively, with 12 bases between them. CDR1 and CDR2 from the germline V gene are MDHEN and SYDVKM. The CDR3 runs 13 residues. DNA of the CDR3: TGTGCCAGCAGTTTAGGGGGCGCCGCCGAAGCTTTCTTT. Protein: CASSLGGAAEAFF. Combining the CDR3 with reference TRBV28 and TRBJ1-1 gives the whole variable domain DVKVTQSSRYLVKRTGEKVFLECVQDMDHENMFWYRQDPGLGLRLIYFSYDVKMKEKGDIPEGYSVSREKKERFSLILESASTNQTSMYLCASSLGGAAEAFFGQGTRLTVV.

DNA of the CDR3: TGTGCCAGCAGCTTATACAGGGGGAGCCACGAGCAGTACTTC. Its translation is CASSLYRGSHEQYF. V and J are TRBV11-3 and TRBJ2-7, with 8 bases identical to TRBD1. Germline assignment: CDR1 SGHNT and CDR2 YENEEA. V lost 2 bases to trimming and J lost 5 bases; unmatched junction nucleotides: 5. The CDR3 has 14 amino acids.

This chain uses TRBV15 with TRBJ2-7, with 13 bases aligning to TRBD2. The CDR3 totals 17 residues. The germline V gene encodes CDR1 LNHNV and CDR2 YYDKDF (reference sequence). Trimming took 0 bases from V and 2 from J; bases not matched to a gene: 4. CDR3 in DNA: TGTGCCACCAGCAGAGAGGGCGGACTAGCGGGGGCCTACGAGCAGTACTTC. It translates to CATSREGGLAGAYEQYF.

The genes are TRBV27 and TRBJ2-7; 11 nucleotides line up with TRBD2. The CDR3 loop spans 15 amino acids. V shed 2 bases and J 3 bases; nucleotides not matched to a gene: 3. CDR1 is MNHEY and CDR2 is SMNVEV in the germline V gene (reference sequence). In DNA form, the CDR3 reads TGTGCCAGCAGTTTAAGGGGACTAGCGGACTACGAGCAGTACTTC. This codes for CASSLRGLADYEQYF.

This clone was counted once. This chain connects TRBV5-5 to TRBJ1-1; 8 bases agree with TRBD1. V was clipped by 2 bases and J by 5 bases; unmatched bases: 14. Germline-derived CDR1 and CDR2 are SGHKS and YYEKEE (reference sequence). CDR3 size: 17 residues. CDR3 nucleotides: TGTGCCAGCAGCTTAAGAAGTCAGGGGGCTTTGAGAACTGAAGCTTTCTTT. It encodes CASSLRSQGALRTEAFF.

The V call is TRBV29-1, the J call TRBJ2-1, with TRBD2 matching 9 bases. The germline gives CDR1 SQVTM, CDR2 ANQGSEA. V dropped 7 bases and J dropped 4; count of bases not matched to a gene: 8. CDR3 length: 14 amino acids. The CDR3 here is CSAAKRGAYNEQFF. The CDR3, as DNA: TGCAGCGCCGCTAAGCGGGGGGCGTACAATGAGCAGTTCTTC.

The chain links TRBV3-1 (or the pseudogene TRBV3-2) to TRBJ1-4; no clear D gene. The germline V and J ends were trimmed by 0 bases and 3 bases, with 11 bases remaining between them. The CDR3 consists of 16 residues. Per the germline V gene, CDR1 is LGHDT and CDR2 is YNNKEL (reference sequence). The CDR3, as DNA: TGTGCCAGCAGCCAAGAGGAGGGAAGGGCTAATGAAAAACTGTTTTTT. This sequence encodes CASSQEEGRANEKLFF.

This chain links TRBV27 with TRBJ1-1, with 7 bases lining up with TRBD1. CDR1 is MNHEY, CDR2 SMNVEV, per germline (reference sequence). The CDR3 has 14 amino acids. V lost 3 bases to trimming and J lost 4 bases; unmatched junction nucleotides: 5. The CDR3 region has the DNA TGTGCCAGCAGTTTTGGGGCAGGGGGCACTGAAGCTTTCTTT. Amino acid sequence: CASSFGAGGTEAFF.

In this sample, this clone turned up once. The genes are TRBV2 and TRBJ1-2, with 7 bases matching TRBD1. V gave up 5 bases and J gave up 3 bases; unmatched junction bases: 6. This CDR3 is built from 14 residues. Germline V gene lookup returns CDR1 SNHLY and CDR2 FYNNEI. CDR3 protein: CASSRDRADYGYTF. The CDR3 DNA is TGTGCCAGCAGTCGGGACAGAGCGGACTATGGCTACACCTTC.

The chain is built from TRBV5-1 and TRBJ2-6, with TRBD1 as a possible D gene (5 bases). CDR3 size: 16 residues. Deletions cut 0 bases from V and 0 bases from J, with 7 bases between. Germline CDR1 and CDR2: SGHRS and YFSETQ. The CDR3 is CASSLEGLSGANVLTF. The CDR3 DNA is TGCGCCAGCAGCTTGGAGGGGCTCTCTGGGGCCAACGTCCTGACTTTC.

The J gene is TRBJ2-1, the V gene TRBV27; tentative D call: TRBD2 (7 bases). Germline-derived CDR1 and CDR2 are MNHEY and SMNVEV (reference sequence). Trimming stripped 6 bases from V and 10 bases from J, with 25 bases between. The CDR3 is made up of 16 amino acids. CDR3 in amino acids: CASSPFGGRGDIEQFF. For the CDR3, the DNA is TGTGCCAGCAGCCCCTTCGGGGGGCGTGGGGATATCGAGCAGTTCTTC.

The chain has TRBV19 and TRBJ2-1; 9 nucleotides agree with TRBD2. Germline lookup yields CDR1 LNHDA and CDR2 SQIVND (reference sequence). CDR3 length equals 18 residues. V lost 0 bases to trimming and J lost 6 bases; unmatched junction nucleotides: 12. CDR3 sequence: CASSIELPLAGYFNEQFF. The CDR3 bases are TGTGCCAGTAGTATAGAGCTCCCACTAGCGGGTTACTTCAATGAGCAGTTCTTC. Together with reference TRBV19 and TRBJ2-1, the CDR3 gives the full variable domain: DGGITQSPKYLFRKEGQNVTLSCEQNLNHDAMYWYRQDPGQGLRLIYYSQIVNDFQKGDIAEGYSVSREKKESFPLTVTSAQKNPTAFYLCASSIELPLAGYFNEQFFGPGTRLTVL.